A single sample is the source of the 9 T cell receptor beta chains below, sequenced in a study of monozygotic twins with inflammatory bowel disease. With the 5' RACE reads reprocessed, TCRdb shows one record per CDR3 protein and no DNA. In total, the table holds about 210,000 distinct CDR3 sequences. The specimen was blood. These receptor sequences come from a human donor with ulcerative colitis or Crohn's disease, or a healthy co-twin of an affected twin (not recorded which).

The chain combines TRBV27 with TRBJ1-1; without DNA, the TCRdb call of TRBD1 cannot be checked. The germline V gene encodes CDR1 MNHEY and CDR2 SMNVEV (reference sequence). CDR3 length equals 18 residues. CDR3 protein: CASSPPSGGAGGNTEAFF.

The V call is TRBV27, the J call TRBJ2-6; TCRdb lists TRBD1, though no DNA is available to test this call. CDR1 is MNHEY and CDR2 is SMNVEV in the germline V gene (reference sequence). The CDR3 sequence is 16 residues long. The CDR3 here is CASSQNRGRGANVLTF.

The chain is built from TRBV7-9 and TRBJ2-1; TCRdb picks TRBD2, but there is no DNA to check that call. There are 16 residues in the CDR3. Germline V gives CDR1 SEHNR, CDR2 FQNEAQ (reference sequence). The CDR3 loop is CASSLLAVRGNNEQFF.

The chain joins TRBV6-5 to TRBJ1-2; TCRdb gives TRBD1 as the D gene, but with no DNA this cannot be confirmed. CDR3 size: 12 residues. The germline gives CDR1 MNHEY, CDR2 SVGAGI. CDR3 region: CASSWTGDGYTF.

The CDR3 is CASSLDALPGQNNEQFF. The J gene is TRBJ2-1, the V gene TRBV5-1; TCRdb's assignment of TRBD1 cannot be checked, as there is no DNA. The CDR3 covers 17 residues. Germline CDR1 SGHRS, CDR2 YFSETQ.

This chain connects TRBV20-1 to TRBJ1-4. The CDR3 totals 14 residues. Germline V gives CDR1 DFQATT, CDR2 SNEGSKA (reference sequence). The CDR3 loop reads CSASGSGLGEKLFF.

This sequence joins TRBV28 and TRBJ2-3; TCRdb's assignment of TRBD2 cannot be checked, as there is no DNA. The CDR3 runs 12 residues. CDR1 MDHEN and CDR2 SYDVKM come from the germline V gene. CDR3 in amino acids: CASSSEGNTQYF.

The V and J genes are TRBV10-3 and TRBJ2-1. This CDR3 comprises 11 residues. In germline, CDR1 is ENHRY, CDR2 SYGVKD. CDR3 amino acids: CAISAVNEQFF.

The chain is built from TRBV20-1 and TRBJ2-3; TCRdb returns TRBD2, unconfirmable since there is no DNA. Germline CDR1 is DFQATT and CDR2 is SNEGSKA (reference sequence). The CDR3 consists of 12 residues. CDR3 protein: CSGISGGDTQYF.